This T cell receptor beta chain is from a study of Tregs in tolerant kidney transplant recipients. The study's findings and limits: In tolerant patients, donor-specific Tregs outgrew total Tregs, suggesting antigen-driven expansion. Expanding Tregs on activated donor B cells appeared to best identify donor-specific TCRbeta clones.

FACS sorting followed a 6-day coculture of CFSE-labeled recipient PBMCs with irradiated graft donor PBMCs. TCRdb's table, derived via immunoSEQ multiplex PCR, lists solely in-frame clones and lacks some. The sample contains about 15,000 clones, around half of which appear only once. As concerns this clone: Its antigen is currently unknown.

The CDR3 contains 15 residues. Germline V gene sequence: CDR1 KGHSH, CDR2 LQKENI. J lost 2 bases, V lost 6 bases, and 9 bases had no gene match. This specimen was CD4+ T cells from blood cultured with allogeneic cells, taken before the transplant. The origin of this receptor is a human patient who received a combined kidney and bone marrow transplant. The chain joins TRBV18 to TRBJ1-1; TRBD1 agrees at 7 bases. CDR3 bases: TGTGCCAGCTCTGGGGAACACAGGGGAAACACTGAAGCTTTCTTT. Translating gives CASSGEHRGNTEAFF.